The present T cell receptor (beta chain) was sequenced within a study of identical twins. General study findings and limits: Sharing of beta out-of-frame sequences by twins showed a weaker excess.

MiXCR, applied by TCRdb to the 5' RACE reads, yields one record per CDR3 protein. The repertoire holds 650,000 to 800,000 distinct CDR3 sequences, around 8.6% seen once, with 0.75% to 1% in the top ten. This CDR3 is built from 15 residues. From germline, CDR1 is MGHRA and CDR2 YSYEKL. V lost 0 bases to trimming and J lost 4 bases, with 11 bases between them. Each donor (without exception) was a healthy Caucasian. This clonotype was seen more than once but under ten times. Its antigen is undetermined. The same specimen was also included in a second study, on yellow fever vaccine responses in identical twins. That paper notes: It has been reported that, in twins, the vaccine T cell response seemed partly convergent and partly personalized.

This TCR derives from a woman between 18 and 29 years old in good health. This chain uses TRBV4-1 with TRBJ2-3; D possibly uses TRBD1 or TRBD2 (5 bases each). Specimen: PBMCs. The CDR3 nucleotides read TGCGCCAGCAGCCAAGATGGGGGTTACGCAGATACGCAGTATTTT. Its translation is CASSQDGGYADTQYF.